The 20 T cell receptor beta chains presented below share a single source sample, sequenced in a study of regulatory T cells in long-lasting Graves disease. Time point of the sample: persistent/refractory GD, antithyroid drugs over 5 years with positive TRAb. Following extraction of RNA from PBMCs, that RNA was used to make the TCR library. To make TCR beta libraries, researchers used iRepertoire HTBI primers and Arm-PCR of CDR3 regions. TCRdb called the multiplex PCR reads again in MiXCR, with one record for every CDR3 protein. Among some 370,000 distinct CDR3 sequences listed, around 20% were seen once. Sequencing used peripheral blood mononuclear cells (PBMCs), obtained when the disease was refractory, from a patient treated with antithyroid drugs. Source of these receptors: a female donor with Graves disease.

The rearrangement links TRBV6-1 to TRBJ2-5; D gene ambiguous. The CDR3 runs 11 residues. The germline gives CDR1 MNHNS, CDR2 SASEGT. V lost 5 bases to trimming and J lost 7 bases, with 8 bases between them. The CDR3 nucleotides read TGTGCCAGCAGTCGCAGCCGGACCCAGTACTTC. Translating it yields CASSRSRTQYF.

A note on this clonotype: A read error is likely, as this CDR3 ends without the conserved phenylalanine or tryptophan. CDR3 sequence (DNA): TGTGCCTGGAGTGGACAGGGATCCGGGGAGCTGTTTTCT. Translating gives CAWSGQGSGELFS. The V and J genes are TRBV30 and TRBJ2-2; 7 bases map to TRBD1. The V segment lost 1 base and the J segment 6 bases; nucleotides outside the gene matches: 2. Per the germline V gene, CDR1 is GTSNPN and CDR2 is SVGIG (reference sequence). The CDR3 covers 13 residues.

In its sample, this clonotype was seen many times. The V and J genes are TRBV12-3 or TRBV12-4 and TRBJ1-1, with D hard to call. Trimming shortened V by 6 bases and J by 6 bases, and 8 bases separated the two germline ends. This CDR3 spans 11 amino acids. The CDR3 DNA reads TGTGCCAGCAGCCTACTCGCTGAAGCTTTCTTT. The encoded protein is CASSLLAEAFF.

The chain couples TRBV14 to TRBJ1-1; D is unresolved. Trimming removed 1 base from V and 5 bases from J, with 8 bases in between. The CDR3 contains 13 residues. Per the germline V gene, CDR1 is SGHDN and CDR2 is FVKESK. This chain's CDR3 is CASSQVKGTEAFF. In nucleotides, the CDR3 is TGTGCCAGCAGCCAAGTGAAGGGAACTGAAGCTTTCTTT.

This clonotype was seen a few times. The junction and the germline gene differ at one end; a read error may be behind it. V is TRBV6-4 and J is TRBJ2-7; 10 bases fit TRBD2. Looked up from germline, CDR1 is MRHNA and CDR2 is SNTAGT. The CDR3 runs 17 residues. CDR3 amino acids: CASSYSTTSGPSYEQYF. CDR3 nucleotide sequence: TGTGCCAGCAGTTACTCGACGACTAGCGGGCCCTCCTACGAGCAGTACTTC.

This clonotype occurred many times. The chain joins TRBV20-1 to TRBJ2-4; TRBD1 is a possible D gene (6 bases). CDR3 size: 14 residues. Germline V gene lookup returns CDR1 DFQATT and CDR2 SNEGSKA (reference sequence). Trimming pared 1 base from V and 10 bases from J, leaving 17 bases between. For the CDR3, the DNA is TGCAGTGCTAGAGGGGGACAACGAGGAATAATTCAGTACTTC. Translation gives CSARGGQRGIIQYF.

The rearrangement uses TRBV7-9 and TRBJ2-2, with D perhaps matching TRBD1 or TRBD2 (5 bases each). The germline gives CDR1 SEHNR, CDR2 FQNEAQ (reference sequence). Trimming removed 2 bases at V and 6 bases at J, with 28 bases between. The CDR3 has 20 residues. The CDR3 sequence: CASSLRVRGGGDDDPGELFF. In nucleotides, the CDR3 is TGTGCCAGCAGCTTACGGGTCCGGGGCGGTGGGGACGACGACCCCGGGGAGCTGTTTTTT.

This chain links TRBV6-2 or TRBV6-3 with TRBJ1-4; tentative D call: TRBD1 (5 bases). The CDR3 extends over 14 amino acids. CDR1 is MNHEY, CDR2 SVGEGT, per germline. V lost 6 bases and J 11 bases, leaving 19 bases between the germline ends. CDR3 amino acids: CASSRDGVMRKLFF. The CDR3 nucleotides read TGTGCCAGCAGCCGGGACGGAGTAATGAGGAAACTGTTTTTT.

This clonotype occurred a few times. The V gene is TRBV6-1, the J gene TRBJ1-2; 7 nucleotides match TRBD1. The ends lost 6 bases at V and 3 bases at J; junction bases unmatched: 13. CDR3 length: 16 residues. Germline V lookup: CDR1 MNHNS, CDR2 SASEGT. The CDR3 loop reads CASSLRRDSLDYGYTF. DNA for the CDR3: TGTGCCAGCAGCCTACGGAGGGACAGCTTGGACTATGGCTACACCTTC.

This clonotype was detected ten times or more. The V gene is TRBV20-1, the J gene TRBJ1-1, with 11 bases aligning to TRBD1. Germline V lookup: CDR1 DFQATT, CDR2 SNEGSKA (reference sequence). The ends lost 1 base at V and 6 bases at J; junction bases unmatched: 7. The CDR3 contains 15 residues. The CDR3 spells CSARAGTGGGPEAFF. CDR3 coding DNA: TGCAGTGCTAGAGCGGGGACAGGGGGAGGACCTGAAGCTTTCTTT.

This clonotype was detected only a few times. The rearrangement joins TRBV30 to TRBJ2-5; 7 positions agree with TRBD2. With 4 bases clipped from V and 2 bases from J, the junction kept 10 bases outside the gene matches. The CDR3 has 15 residues. Germline V gives CDR1 GTSNPN, CDR2 SVGIG (reference sequence). DNA for the CDR3: TGTGCCTGGACCCTAACGGGAGGCCCTCAAGAGACCCAGTACTTC. It specifies CAWTLTGGPQETQYF. The complete variable domain, with remaining parts taken from reference TRBV30 and TRBJ2-5, reads SQTIHQWPATLVQPVGSPLSLECTVEGTSNPNLYWYRQAAGRGLQLLFYSVGIGQISSEVPQNLSASRPQDRQFILSSKKLLLSDSGFYLCAWTLTGGPQETQYFGPGTRLLVL.

This rearrangement joins TRBV28 to TRBJ2-7; a possible D gene is TRBD1 (6 bases). The CDR3 contains 15 residues. V lost 4 bases and J lost 0, with 13 bases in between. CDR1 is MDHEN and CDR2 is SYDVKM in the germline V gene. CDR3 nucleotide sequence: TGTGCCAGCAGTTACTCACAGGGAAACTCCTACGAGCAGTACTTC. This encodes CASSYSQGNSYEQYF.

As for this clonotype: A much larger clone lies one base from this, so it may be a read error. J is TRBJ1-5 and V is TRBV25-1, with D unclear. V lost 2 bases and J 2 bases, leaving 4 bases between the germline ends. This CDR3 spans 13 amino acids. Germline V lookup: CDR1 MGHDK, CDR2 SYGVNS. CDR3 nucleotides: TGTGCCAGCAGTGAAGGGGGCAATCAGCCCCAGCATTTT. Protein product: CASSEGGNQPQHF.

This clonotype was detected a few times. V gene TRBV2 combines with J gene TRBJ1-1; TRBD1 is a possible D gene (6 bases). This CDR3 contains 13 residues. V dropped 6 bases and J dropped 6 bases, with 14 bases sitting between them. In germline, CDR1 is SNHLY, CDR2 FYNNEI. The CDR3 sequence: CASRGGGQPEAFF. The DNA of the CDR3 is TGTGCCAGCAGGGGGGGGGGGCAGCCTGAAGCTTTCTTT.

This clonotype was seen only a few times. V and J are TRBV20-1 and TRBJ1-5; D may be TRBD1 (6 bases). Germline CDR1 DFQATT, CDR2 SNEGSKA (reference sequence). The V end lost 0 bases, the J end lost 9 bases, and 9 bases lay between the germline ends. The CDR3 runs to 12 residues. The CDR3 DNA reads as TGCAGTGCTAGAGACCTACAGGGGCCCCAGCATTTT. This gives the protein CSARDLQGPQHF.

In this sample, this clonotype turned up many times. This chain links TRBV5-1 with TRBJ1-2; the D gene is possibly TRBD1 (6 bases). Germline-derived CDR1 and CDR2 are SGHRS and YFSETQ. Trimming shortened V by 0 bases and J by 8 bases, and 14 bases separated the two germline ends. This CDR3 has 14 residues. CDR3 sequence (DNA): TGCGCCAGCAGCTTGGAAACAGGGTCATGGGGCTACACCTTC. This sequence encodes CASSLETGSWGYTF.

The chain is built from TRBV7-7 and TRBJ2-2; D possibly corresponds to TRBD2 (6 bases). From germline, CDR1 is SSHAT and CDR2 FNYEAQ (reference sequence). The CDR3 is 14 amino acids. The CDR3 is CASANGRGTGELFF. The CDR3 bases are TGTGCTAGCGCAAACGGGAGAGGTACCGGGGAGCTGTTTTTT.

This clonotype was detected many times. J is TRBJ1-2 and V is TRBV29-1; D is uncertain. The CDR3 covers 12 residues. The germline CDR1 and CDR2 sequences are SQVTM and ANQGSEA. The V and J ends lost 0 bases and 4 bases respectively, with 6 bases between them. For the CDR3, the DNA is TGCAGCGTTGAAGATCATTCCTATGGCTACACCTTC. Translating gives CSVEDHSYGYTF.

J is TRBJ2-2 and V is TRBV2, with D maybe TRBD2 (5 bases). Germline-derived CDR1 and CDR2 are SNHLY and FYNNEI. The ends were cut back, 4 bases at V and 8 bases at J, with 17 bases in the middle. CDR3 size: 15 residues. DNA for the CDR3: TGTGCCAGCAGTGGTCTAGCTTCGAGAACGGGGGAGCTGTTTTTT. It yields the protein CASSGLASRTGELFF.

This clonotype was seen more than once but under ten times. The rearrangement joins TRBV19 to TRBJ1-1; the match to TRBD1 covers 7 bases. CDR1 is LNHDA and CDR2 is SQIVND in the germline V gene (reference sequence). V trimming: 5 bases; J trimming: 2 bases; junction bases outside the gene matches: 5. This CDR3 has 14 residues. The CDR3 DNA sequence: TGTGCCAGTAGTCGTACAGGGGTCAACACTGAAGCTTTCTTT. Amino acids: CASSRTGVNTEAFF. Full variable domain (missing parts from reference TRBV19 and TRBJ1-1): DGGITQSPKYLFRKEGQNVTLSCEQNLNHDAMYWYRQDPGQGLRLIYYSQIVNDFQKGDIAEGYSVSREKKESFPLTVTSAQKNPTAFYLCASSRTGVNTEAFFGQGTRLTVV.